The 8 T cell receptor beta chains below come from one sample, sequenced in a study of blood T cell repertoires in COVID-19. Profiling relied on immunoSEQ multiplex PCR, and the TCRdb table lists in-frame clones only, not all of them. This sample carries around 250,000 clones, approximately 84% of them seen once, and the ten largest clones take roughly a sixth. Sequencing used PBMCs or T cells enriched from blood (not recorded which). All receptors derive from a man in his late teens or twenties who had recovered from COVID-19.

The V gene is TRBV2, the J gene TRBJ1-6; TRBD1 is a possible D gene (5 bases). The V and J ends lost 6 bases and 10 bases respectively, with 13 bases between them. The CDR3 consists of 13 residues. CDR1 SNHLY and CDR2 FYNNEI come from the germline V gene. The DNA of the CDR3 is TGTGCCAGCAGCCAGGTGGAGGGGTCACCCCTCCACTTT. Its translation is CASSQVEGSPLHF.

This chain connects TRBV29-1 to TRBJ1-4; no reliable D call. V shed 3 bases and J shed 4 bases, with 12 bases lying between them. There are 14 residues in the CDR3. Germline CDR1 and CDR2: SQVTM and ANQGSEA. CDR3 loop: CSVEFSGVNEKLFF. Here the CDR3 DNA reads TGCAGCGTTGAGTTTTCCGGGGTTAATGAAAAACTGTTTTTT.

This clone was seen just once. This chain joins TRBV12-3 or TRBV12-4 and TRBJ1-5; no clear D. This CDR3 region has 13 residues. V was shortened by 3 bases and J by 6 bases, with 9 bases between the two germline ends. The CDR3 nucleotides read TGTGCCAGCAGTTTCGGGGAGGGTCAGCCCCAGCATTTT. It yields the protein CASSFGEGQPQHF.

This clone was detected only once. V is TRBV5-1 and J is TRBJ1-6, with D maybe TRBD1 (6 bases). Trimming pared 0 bases from V and 10 bases from J, leaving 11 bases between. The germline V gene has CDR1 SGHRS and CDR2 YFSETQ. The CDR3 is made up of 14 amino acids. The CDR3: CASSLEGQYSPLHF. As DNA, the CDR3 is TGCGCCAGCAGCTTGGAAGGACAGTACTCACCCCTCCACTTT.

This clone has more than one count but fewer than ten. The same CDR3 arises from other DNA sequences in this sample as well. The chain joins TRBV4-1 to TRBJ2-7, with 10 bases aligning to TRBD1. The J segment lost 1 base and the V segment lost 4 bases, leaving 1 base of the junction unmatched. Germline lookup yields CDR1 MGHRA and CDR2 YSYEKL. The CDR3 has 14 residues. The CDR3 region has the DNA TGCGCCAGCAGCCGGGACAGGGGATCCTACGAGCAGTACTTC. The encoded protein is CASSRDRGSYEQYF.

This chain connects TRBV9 to TRBJ2-3, with a possible D match to TRBD2 (6 bases). Trimming removed 4 bases from V and 5 bases from J, with 17 bases in between. The CDR3 is 15 residues long. Germline CDR1 and CDR2: SGDLS and YYNGEE. In nucleotides, the CDR3 is TGTGCCAGCAGCCCTGGGTCGGGAGAGTTAGATACGCAGTATTTT. Translating gives CASSPGSGELDTQYF.

This chain links TRBV19 with TRBJ1-1; possibly TRBD1 for D (6 bases). Germline V gene sequence: CDR1 LNHDA, CDR2 SQIVND (reference sequence). The V end lost 4 bases, the J end lost 12 bases, and 18 bases lay between the germline ends. The CDR3 is 13 amino acids. The CDR3 region is CASSTFEGDSTFF. CDR3 in DNA: TGTGCCAGTAGTACTTTTGAGGGGGATTCGACTTTCTTT.

The chain joins TRBV5-1 to TRBJ1-5; no clear D gene. This CDR3 has 15 residues. V lost 0 bases and J 4 bases, leaving 11 bases between the germline ends. CDR1 SGHRS and CDR2 YFSETQ come from the germline V gene. The CDR3 is CASSLGGQVNQPQHF. As DNA, the CDR3 is TGCGCCAGCAGCTTGGGAGGGCAGGTTAATCAGCCCCAGCATTTT.